Included here is one TCR beta chain sequence, with context. The antigen is unknown. Sequencing involved patients with CD8+CD57+ cell expansion previously shown by flow cytometry. The record originates from a study of CD8+CD57+ T cells in acquired aplastic anemia. Across the whole study: Sorted cells (CD4+ and CD8+) yielded DNA amounts that averaged roughly 3.5 ug.

Whole-study results and caveats: Both patients and controls carried the same twenty-nine CD8+ CDR3 sequences.

V was clipped by 6 bases and J by 10 bases; unmatched bases: 8. The germline gives CDR1 LNHDA, CDR2 SQIVND (reference sequence). The CDR3 sequence is 14 residues long. Genomic DNA served as template for TCR beta VDJ and CDR3 profiling. One entry per CDR3 protein, called by TCRdb with MiXCR from the reads. The data contain about 120,000 distinct CDR3 sequences, under 65% of them seen just once; the ten biggest clones take up 25% to 30%. The sequencing sample was made of sorted CD4+, CD8+, or CD8+CD57+ T cells (not recorded which) from PBMCs. The rearrangement uses TRBV19 and TRBJ1-6; 8 bases align to TRBD1. The receptor was derived from a human donor with aplastic anemia. In DNA form, the CDR3 reads TGTGCCAGTAGAGGCGGACAGGGTAACTCACCCCTCCACTTT. Its translation: CASRGGQGNSPLHF.